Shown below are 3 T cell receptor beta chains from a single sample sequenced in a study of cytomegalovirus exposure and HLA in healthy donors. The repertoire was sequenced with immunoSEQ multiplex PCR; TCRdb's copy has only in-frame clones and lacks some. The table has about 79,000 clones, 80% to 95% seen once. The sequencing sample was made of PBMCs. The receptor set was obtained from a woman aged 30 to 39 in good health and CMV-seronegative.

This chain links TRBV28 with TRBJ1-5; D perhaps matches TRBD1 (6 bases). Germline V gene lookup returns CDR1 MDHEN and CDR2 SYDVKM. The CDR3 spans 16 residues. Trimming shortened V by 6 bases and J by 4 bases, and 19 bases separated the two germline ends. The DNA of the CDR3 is TGTGCCAGCAGCTCGCAGGGGACAAGTTATAATCAGCCCCAGCATTTT. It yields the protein CASSSQGTSYNQPQHF. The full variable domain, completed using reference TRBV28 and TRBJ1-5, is DVKVTQSSRYLVKRTGEKVFLECVQDMDHENMFWYRQDPGLGLRLIYFSYDVKMKEKGDIPEGYSVSREKKERFSLILESASTNQTSMYLCASSSQGTSYNQPQHFGDGTRLSIL.

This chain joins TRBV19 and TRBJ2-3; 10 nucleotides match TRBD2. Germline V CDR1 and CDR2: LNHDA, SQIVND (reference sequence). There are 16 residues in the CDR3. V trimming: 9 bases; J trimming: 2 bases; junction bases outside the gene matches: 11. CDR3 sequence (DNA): TGTGCCAGCAGACTAGCGGGTCGTAGTACCACAGATACGCAGTATTTT. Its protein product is CASRLAGRSTTDTQYF.

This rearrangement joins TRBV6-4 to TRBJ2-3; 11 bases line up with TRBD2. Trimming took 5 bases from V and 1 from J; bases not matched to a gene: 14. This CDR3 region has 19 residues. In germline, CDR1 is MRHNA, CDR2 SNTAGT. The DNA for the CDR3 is TGTGCCAGCAGTTCCGCCCCGGTAGCGGGGGGGCCCGGCACAGATACGCAGTATTTT. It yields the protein CASSSAPVAGGPGTDTQYF.